A single sample gave rise to the 17 T cell receptor beta chains below, sequenced in a study of blood T cell repertoires in COVID-19. Libraries were prepared by immunoSEQ multiplex PCR; TCRdb keeps only in-frame clonotypes and omits some of them. The table records about 260,000 clones, 85% to 90% of them present only once. Sequenced: PBMCs or T cells enriched from blood (not recorded which). All receptors come from a man aged 45 to 65 who had been exposed to COVID-19.

This clone was observed a single time. In nucleotides, the CDR3 is TGTGCCAGCAGTCAACACCCGTCCTACAATGAGCAGTTCTTC. Its protein product is CASSQHPSYNEQFF. The V and J genes are TRBV28 and TRBJ2-1; D not certain. The V and J ends lost 5 bases and 1 base respectively, with 9 bases between them. The CDR3 is 14 amino acids. The germline CDR1 and CDR2 sequences are MDHEN and SYDVKM.

The chain links TRBV5-4 to TRBJ2-2; TRBD1 aligns across 8 bases. The CDR3 contains 13 residues. The germline gives CDR1 SGHNT, CDR2 YYREEE (reference sequence). J was trimmed by 5 bases and V by 7 bases; bases with no gene match: 4. The DNA of the CDR3 is TGTGCCAGCTCGAGGACAGGGACCGGGGAGCTGTTTTTT. This codes for CASSRTGTGELFF.

The rearrangement joins TRBV6-5 to TRBJ2-2; a possible D gene is TRBD2 (5 bases). V lost 2 bases to trimming and J lost 4 bases, with 11 bases between them. The germline gives CDR1 MNHEY, CDR2 SVGAGI. The length of the CDR3 is 15 residues. This chain's CDR3 is CASSYGRVTTGELFF. The CDR3 DNA is TGTGCCAGCAGTTACGGGCGGGTGACCACCGGGGAGCTGTTTTTT.

This chain links TRBV7-9 with TRBJ2-7; 8 bases are a match to TRBD1. This CDR3 is 16 amino acids long. J lost 4 bases, V lost 4 bases, and 12 bases had no gene match. Germline V gene data show CDR1 as SEHNR and CDR2 as FQNEAQ (reference sequence). The CDR3 is CASSSSRTGTRYEQYF. The CDR3 bases are TGTGCCAGCAGCTCCAGTCGGACAGGGACAAGATACGAGCAGTACTTC. The variable domain in full, with the rest retrieved from reference TRBV7-9 and TRBJ2-7, is DTGVSQNPRHKITKRGQNVTFRCDPISEHNRLYWYRQTLGQGPEFLTYFQNEAQLEKSRLLSDRFSAERPKGSFSTLEIQRTEQGDSAMYLCASSSSRTGTRYEQYFGPGTRLTVT.

V gene TRBV12-3 or TRBV12-4 combines with J gene TRBJ1-2, with 9 bases that match TRBD1. The CDR3 extends over 13 amino acids. V dropped 5 bases and J dropped 5; count of bases not matched to a gene: 3. The CDR3 reads CASSRTGEYGYTF. The DNA for the CDR3 is TGTGCCAGCAGTCGGACAGGGGAGTATGGCTACACCTTC.

The chain employs TRBV28 and TRBJ2-2; TRBD2 is a possible D gene (6 bases). V gave up 9 bases and J gave up 1 base, with 15 bases separating them. The length of the CDR3 is 15 residues. The germline V gene has CDR1 MDHEN and CDR2 SYDVKM. The DNA of the CDR3 is TGTGCCAGTAAGTCCGGGACTTTGAACACCGGGGAGCTGTTTTTT. It yields the protein CASKSGTLNTGELFF.

The V gene is TRBV5-1, the J gene TRBJ2-3; D not certain. The V and J ends lost 0 bases and 5 bases respectively, with 4 bases between them. There are 12 residues in the CDR3. Germline V gene lookup returns CDR1 SGHRS and CDR2 YFSETQ. This CDR3 is CASSLAVDTQYF. The CDR3 nucleotides are TGCGCCAGCAGCTTGGCCGTAGATACGCAGTATTTT. The whole variable domain, remainder taken from reference TRBV5-1 and TRBJ2-3, is KAGVTQTPRYLIKTRGQQVTLSCSPISGHRSVSWYQQTPGQGLQFLFEYFSETQRNKGNFPGRFSGRQFSNSRSEMNVSTLELGDSALYLCASSLAVDTQYFGPGTRLTVL.

The V call is TRBV6-5, the J call TRBJ1-4; 7 bases match TRBD1. Trimming took 9 bases from V and 7 from J; bases not matched to a gene: 5. Germline loops: CDR1 MNHEY, CDR2 SVGAGI. This CDR3 comprises 12 residues. The DNA for the CDR3 is TGTGCCAGTCAGGGGGATAGTGAAAAACTGTTTTTT. It specifies CASQGDSEKLFF.

The chain couples TRBV5-1 to TRBJ2-2, with D maybe TRBD1 (6 bases). The CDR3 extends over 16 amino acids. Germline loops: CDR1 SGHRS, CDR2 YFSETQ. With 4 bases removed from V and 4 bases from J, the gap between germline ends came to 17 bases. CDR3 residues: CASSPDPTGSTGELFF. The CDR3 DNA sequence: TGCGCCAGCAGCCCCGACCCAACAGGGAGCACCGGGGAGCTGTTTTTT.

J is TRBJ2-7 and V is TRBV6-5, with 10 nucleotides matching TRBD1. The CDR3 extends over 15 amino acids. The germline gives CDR1 MNHEY, CDR2 SVGAGI. The junction had 2 bases not matched to a gene; V was cut back by 0 bases and J by 3 bases. CDR3 DNA sequence: TGTGCCAGCAGTTACTCCGGGACAGGGGACTACGAGCAGTACTTC. Its translation: CASSYSGTGDYEQYF.

The chain recombines TRBV7-3 with TRBJ1-6, with unresolved D. V was trimmed by 0 bases and J by 5 bases, leaving 5 bases between them. This CDR3 has 14 amino acids. CDR1 is SGHTA and CDR2 is FQGTGA in the germline V gene. The CDR3 spells CASSLTGHNSPLHF. DNA for the CDR3: TGTGCCAGCAGCTTAACGGGCCATAATTCACCCCTCCACTTT.

The chain links TRBV2 to TRBJ2-7; D remains unclear. CDR1 and CDR2 from the germline V gene are SNHLY and FYNNEI. Trimming took 2 bases from V and 10 from J, leaving 12 bases between them. The CDR3 spans 12 residues. This CDR3 reads CASSELADVQYV. DNA for the CDR3: TGTGCCAGCAGTGAATTGGCGGATGTTCAGTACGTC.

This sequence joins TRBV2 and TRBJ2-3; D is perhaps TRBD2 (5 bases). The CDR3 is 14 residues long. The ends were cut back, 11 bases at V and 2 bases at J, with 17 bases in the middle. The germline V gene encodes CDR1 SNHLY and CDR2 FYNNEI. CDR3 in amino acids: CAPAAERFTDTQYF. The CDR3 DNA is TGTGCCCCAGCCGCGGAGCGGTTCACAGATACGCAGTATTTT.

V is TRBV29-1 and J is TRBJ1-5; TRBD1 matches 7 bases. Germline V gene data show CDR1 as SQVTM and CDR2 as ANQGSEA. With V trimmed by 4 bases and J by 0 bases, 9 bases remained unmatched. This CDR3 has 16 residues. The CDR3 region is CSVVIGTADSNQPQHF. The CDR3 DNA reads as TGCAGCGTTGTTATTGGGACAGCCGATAGCAATCAGCCCCAGCATTTT.

The rearrangement links TRBV24-1 to TRBJ1-5; 9 bases are shared with TRBD1. The J segment lost 5 bases and the V segment lost 4 bases, leaving 5 bases of the junction unmatched. Per the germline V gene, CDR1 is KGHDR and CDR2 is SFDVKD. This CDR3 contains 15 residues. CDR3 nucleotide sequence: TGTGCCACCAGTGAACCGGACAGGGGCGATCAGCCCCAGCATTTT. This sequence encodes CATSEPDRGDQPQHF.

The rearrangement uses TRBV12-3 or TRBV12-4 and TRBJ2-3; D uncertain. CDR3 size: 11 residues. V lost 7 bases, J lost 2 bases, and 4 bases lay in between. CDR3 loop: CASNHTDTQYF. The DNA for the CDR3 is TGTGCCAGCAATCACACAGATACGCAGTATTTT.

This chain connects TRBV7-9 to TRBJ2-1; 8 bases are shared with TRBD1. V trimming: 1 base; J trimming: 8 bases; junction bases outside the gene matches: 4. The CDR3 loop spans 14 amino acids. CDR1 SEHNR and CDR2 FQNEAQ come from the germline V gene (reference sequence). For the CDR3, the DNA is TGTGCCAGCAGCTTAGGACAGGGGTTCGATGAGCAGTTCTTC. This translates into CASSLGQGFDEQFF.